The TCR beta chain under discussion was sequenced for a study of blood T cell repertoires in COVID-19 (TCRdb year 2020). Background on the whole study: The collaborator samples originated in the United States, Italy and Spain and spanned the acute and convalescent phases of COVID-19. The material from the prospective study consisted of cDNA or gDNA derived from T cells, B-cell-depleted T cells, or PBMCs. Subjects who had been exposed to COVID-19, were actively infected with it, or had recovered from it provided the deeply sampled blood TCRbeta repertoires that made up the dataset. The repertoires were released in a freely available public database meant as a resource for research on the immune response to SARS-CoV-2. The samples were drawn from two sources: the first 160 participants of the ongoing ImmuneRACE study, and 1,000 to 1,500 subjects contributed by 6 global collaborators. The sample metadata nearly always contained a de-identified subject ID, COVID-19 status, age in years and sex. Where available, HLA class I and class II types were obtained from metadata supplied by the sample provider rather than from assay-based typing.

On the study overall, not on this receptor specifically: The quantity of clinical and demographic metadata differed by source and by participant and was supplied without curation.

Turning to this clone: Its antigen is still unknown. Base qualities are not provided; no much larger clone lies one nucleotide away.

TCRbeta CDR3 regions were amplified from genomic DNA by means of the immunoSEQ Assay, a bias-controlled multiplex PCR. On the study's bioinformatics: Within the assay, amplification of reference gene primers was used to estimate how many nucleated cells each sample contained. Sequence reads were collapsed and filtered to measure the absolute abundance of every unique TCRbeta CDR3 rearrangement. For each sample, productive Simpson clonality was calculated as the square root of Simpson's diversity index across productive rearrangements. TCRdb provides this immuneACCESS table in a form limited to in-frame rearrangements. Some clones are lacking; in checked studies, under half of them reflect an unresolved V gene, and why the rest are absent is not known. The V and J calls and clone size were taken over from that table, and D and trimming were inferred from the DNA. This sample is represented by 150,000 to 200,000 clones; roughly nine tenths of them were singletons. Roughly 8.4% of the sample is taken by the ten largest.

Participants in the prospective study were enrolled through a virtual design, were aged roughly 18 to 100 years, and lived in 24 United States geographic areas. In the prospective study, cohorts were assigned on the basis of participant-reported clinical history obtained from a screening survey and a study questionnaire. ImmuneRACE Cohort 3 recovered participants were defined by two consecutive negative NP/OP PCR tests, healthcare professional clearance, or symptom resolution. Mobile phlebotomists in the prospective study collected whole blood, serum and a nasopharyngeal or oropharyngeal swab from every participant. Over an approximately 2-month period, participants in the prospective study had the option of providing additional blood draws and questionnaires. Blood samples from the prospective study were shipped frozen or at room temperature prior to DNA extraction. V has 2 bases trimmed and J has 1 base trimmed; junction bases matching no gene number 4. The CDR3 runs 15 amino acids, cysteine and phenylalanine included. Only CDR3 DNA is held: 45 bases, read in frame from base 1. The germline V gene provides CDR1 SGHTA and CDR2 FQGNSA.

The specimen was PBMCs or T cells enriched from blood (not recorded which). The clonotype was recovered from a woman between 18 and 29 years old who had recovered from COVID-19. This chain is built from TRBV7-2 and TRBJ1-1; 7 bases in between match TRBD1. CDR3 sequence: CASSLQDRPNTEAFF. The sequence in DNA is TGTGCCAGCAGCTTACAGGACAGGCCGAACACTGAAGCTTTCTTT.